The source of this T cell receptor (beta chain) is a study of blood T cell repertoires in COVID-19. V was trimmed by 6 bases and J by 6 bases, leaving 11 bases between them. The CDR3 runs 13 residues. Per germline, CDR1 MDHEN and CDR2 SYDVKM. Generated by immunoSEQ multiplex PCR, the TCRdb table keeps only in-frame clones and is missing some. Of over 150,000 clones listed, roughly 84% are singletons. The genes are TRBV28 and TRBJ2-2; no clear D. The specimen sequenced was peripheral blood. The receptor was isolated from a man aged 35-49 years with acute or convalescent COVID-19. CDR3 bases: TGTGCCAGCAGGCTTACGAGATCCGGGGAGCTGTTTTTT. Encoded protein: CASRLTRSGELFF.